Below, 4 T cell receptor beta chains from the same sample are listed, as sequenced in a study of technical replicates of blood from a handful of donors. Assay used: immunoSEQ multiplex PCR; TCRdb lists only in-frame clones, some missing. In the table there are 75,000 to 95,000 clones, 90% to 96% of which are singletons. Sequencing was carried out using T cells isolated from PBMCs. All receptors come from a human donor in good health.

This clone was seen once. CDR3 sequence: CASSVLAGDREQFF. The DNA for the CDR3 is TGTGCCAGCAGTGTACTAGCGGGAGATAGGGAGCAGTTCTTC. The chain employs TRBV6-1 and TRBJ2-1; 11 positions match TRBD2. V lost 4 bases to trimming and J lost 10 bases; unmatched junction nucleotides: 6. Germline V gives CDR1 MNHNS, CDR2 SASEGT. The CDR3 is 14 amino acids.

The chain has TRBV2 and TRBJ2-6; no firm D call. Between the trimmed V and J ends, which lost 6 bases and 2 bases, there was a span of 17 bases. Germline CDR1 is SNHLY and CDR2 is FYNNEI. This CDR3 has 17 amino acids. CDR3 loop: CASRSSFFSAGANVLTF. The DNA of the CDR3 is TGTGCCAGCAGGTCCTCCTTTTTTAGTGCTGGGGCCAACGTCCTGACTTTC.

The chain has TRBV6-5 and TRBJ2-3; TRBD1 matches 7 bases. V shed 4 bases and J 0 bases; nucleotides not matched to a gene: 7. The CDR3 runs to 16 residues. CDR1 and CDR2 from the germline V gene are MNHEY and SVGAGI. Here the CDR3 reads CASSSGTETSTDTQYF. The DNA of the CDR3 is TGTGCCAGCAGTTCCGGGACAGAGACTAGCACAGATACGCAGTATTTT.

J is TRBJ2-7 and V is TRBV9, with 11 bases lining up with TRBD1. The ends lost 5 bases at V and 3 bases at J; junction bases unmatched: 4. The germline V gene encodes CDR1 SGDLS and CDR2 YYNGEE. The CDR3 length is 14 residues. CDR3 bases: TGTGCCAGCAGTTCCGGGACAGGGGGCTACGAGCAGTACTTC. Translated, it gives CASSSGTGGYEQYF.